This TCR beta chain was recovered during a study of early T cells in non-severe SARS-CoV-2 infection. Using its own MiXCR run on the 5' RACE reads, TCRdb lists one record per CDR3 protein. Among 85,000 to 100,000 distinct CDR3 sequences, 9.5% to 11% were seen once, and the ten largest hold approximately 5%. Of note for this clonotype: It may be a read error: a sequence one base away is much more abundant.

From germline, CDR1 is SGHAT and CDR2 FQNNGV. The CDR3 extends over 15 amino acids. This sequence joins TRBV11-2 and TRBJ2-3; D possibly uses TRBD1 or TRBD2 (6 bases each). The TCR was taken from an adult who was a healthcare worker with PCR-confirmed SARS-CoV-2 infection or an uninfected control (not recorded which). Sequenced: whole blood. The CDR3 protein is CASSLFPSGADTQCF. The CDR3, as DNA: TGTGCCAGCAGCTTATTCCCTTCGGGGGCAGATACGCAGTGTTTT.